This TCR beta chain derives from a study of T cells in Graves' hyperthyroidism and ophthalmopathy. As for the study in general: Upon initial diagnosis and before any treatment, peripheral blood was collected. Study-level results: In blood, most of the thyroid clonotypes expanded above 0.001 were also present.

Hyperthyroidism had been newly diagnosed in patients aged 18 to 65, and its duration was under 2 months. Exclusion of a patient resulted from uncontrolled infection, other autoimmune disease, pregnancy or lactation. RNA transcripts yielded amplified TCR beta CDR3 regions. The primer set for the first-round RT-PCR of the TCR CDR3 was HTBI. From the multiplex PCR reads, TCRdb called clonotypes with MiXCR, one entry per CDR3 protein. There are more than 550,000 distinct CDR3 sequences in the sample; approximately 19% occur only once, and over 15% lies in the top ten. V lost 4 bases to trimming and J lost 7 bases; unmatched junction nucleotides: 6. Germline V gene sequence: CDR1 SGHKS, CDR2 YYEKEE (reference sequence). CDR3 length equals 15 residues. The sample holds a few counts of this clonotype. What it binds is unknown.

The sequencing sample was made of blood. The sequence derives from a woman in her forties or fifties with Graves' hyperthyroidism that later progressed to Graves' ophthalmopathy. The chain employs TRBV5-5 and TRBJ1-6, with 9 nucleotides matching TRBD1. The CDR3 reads CASSDGQGRNSPLHF. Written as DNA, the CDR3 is TGTGCCAGCAGCGATGGACAGGGGAGGAATTCACCCCTCCACTTT.